Here is one T cell receptor (beta chain) with its context. Every donor provided one heparinised blood draw, which averaged approximately 100 mL. The authors obtained over 95% purity in all sorted populations. Sequenced material consisted of expressed TCRB transcripts (all of the isolated RNA was reverse transcribed). Data came from immunoSEQ multiplex PCR; TCRdb stores just in-frame clones and leaves some out. The repertoire consists of 900,000 or so clones, with roughly 16% occurring once and the leading ten covering 0.023%. The data stem from a study of beta chain features in type 1 diabetes. Study details: Comparable age, gender and cell yields were observed in patients relative to healthy donors.

V gave up 8 bases and J gave up 4 bases, with 16 bases separating them. Per the germline V gene, CDR1 is SNHLY and CDR2 is FYNNEI. The CDR3 sequence is 14 residues long. The source is a young woman in good health. The J gene is TRBJ2-3, the V gene TRBV2, with TRBD2 as a possible D gene (6 bases). What was sequenced was naive CD4+ T cells from blood. CDR3: CASFAGLGADTQYF. In DNA form, the CDR3 reads TGTGCCAGCTTTGCGGGATTGGGGGCAGATACGCAGTATTTT.